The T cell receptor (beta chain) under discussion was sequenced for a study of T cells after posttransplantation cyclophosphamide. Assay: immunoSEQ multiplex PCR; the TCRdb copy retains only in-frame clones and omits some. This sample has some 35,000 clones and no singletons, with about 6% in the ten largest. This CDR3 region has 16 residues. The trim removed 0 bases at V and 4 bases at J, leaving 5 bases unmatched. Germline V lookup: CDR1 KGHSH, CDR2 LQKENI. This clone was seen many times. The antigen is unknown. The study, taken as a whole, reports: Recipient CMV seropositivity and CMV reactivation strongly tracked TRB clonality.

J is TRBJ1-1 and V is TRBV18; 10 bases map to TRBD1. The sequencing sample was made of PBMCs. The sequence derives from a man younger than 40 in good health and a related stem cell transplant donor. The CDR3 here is CASSPPKTGGITEAFF. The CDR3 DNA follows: TGTGCCAGCTCACCACCGAAGACAGGGGGCATCACTGAAGCTTTCTTT.